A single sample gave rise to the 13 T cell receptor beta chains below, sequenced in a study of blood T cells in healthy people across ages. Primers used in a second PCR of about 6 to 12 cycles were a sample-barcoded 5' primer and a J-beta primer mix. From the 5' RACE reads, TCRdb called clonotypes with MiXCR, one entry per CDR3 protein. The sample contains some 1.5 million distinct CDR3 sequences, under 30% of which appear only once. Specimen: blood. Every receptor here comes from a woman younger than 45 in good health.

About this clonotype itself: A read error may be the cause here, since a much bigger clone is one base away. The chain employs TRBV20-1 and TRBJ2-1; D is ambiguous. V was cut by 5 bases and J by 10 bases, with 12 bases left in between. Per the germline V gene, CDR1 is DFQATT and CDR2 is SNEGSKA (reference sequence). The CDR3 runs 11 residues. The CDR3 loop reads CSAEGNGEQFF. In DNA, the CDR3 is TGCAGTGCTGAAGGGAACGGAGAGCAGTTCTTC.

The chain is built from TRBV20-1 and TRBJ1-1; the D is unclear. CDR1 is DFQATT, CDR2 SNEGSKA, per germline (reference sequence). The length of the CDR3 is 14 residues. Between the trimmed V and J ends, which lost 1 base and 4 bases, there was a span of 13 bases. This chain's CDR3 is CSARARTGTTEAFF. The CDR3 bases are TGCAGTGCTAGAGCTAGAACCGGTACCACTGAAGCTTTCTTT.

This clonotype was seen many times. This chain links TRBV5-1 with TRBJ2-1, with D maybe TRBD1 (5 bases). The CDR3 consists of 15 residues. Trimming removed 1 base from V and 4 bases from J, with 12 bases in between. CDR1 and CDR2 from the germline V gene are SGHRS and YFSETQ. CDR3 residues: CASSLFRGAYNEQFF. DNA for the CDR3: TGCGCCAGCAGCTTGTTTAGGGGTGCTTACAATGAGCAGTTCTTC.

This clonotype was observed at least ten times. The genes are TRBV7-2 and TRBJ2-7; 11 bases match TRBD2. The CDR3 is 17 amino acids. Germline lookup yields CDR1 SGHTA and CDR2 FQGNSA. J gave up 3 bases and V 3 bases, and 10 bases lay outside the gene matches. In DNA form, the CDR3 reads TGTGCCAGCAGCTTTAGGGTAGCGGGAGGGCTGAACTACGAGCAGTACTTC. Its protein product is CASSFRVAGGLNYEQYF.

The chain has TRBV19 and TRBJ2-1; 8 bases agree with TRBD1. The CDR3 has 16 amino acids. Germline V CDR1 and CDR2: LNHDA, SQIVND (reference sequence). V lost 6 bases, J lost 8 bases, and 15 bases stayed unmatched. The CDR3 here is CASSPGDRNTPDEQFF. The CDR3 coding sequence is TGTGCCAGTAGCCCTGGGGACAGGAATACGCCTGATGAGCAGTTCTTC.

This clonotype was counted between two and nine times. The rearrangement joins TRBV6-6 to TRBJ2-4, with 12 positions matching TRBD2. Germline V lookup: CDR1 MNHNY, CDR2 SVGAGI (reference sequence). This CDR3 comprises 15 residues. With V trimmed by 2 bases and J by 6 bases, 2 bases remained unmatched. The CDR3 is CASSYPTSGGNIQYF. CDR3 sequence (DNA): TGTGCCAGCAGTTACCCGACTAGCGGGGGAAACATTCAGTACTTC.

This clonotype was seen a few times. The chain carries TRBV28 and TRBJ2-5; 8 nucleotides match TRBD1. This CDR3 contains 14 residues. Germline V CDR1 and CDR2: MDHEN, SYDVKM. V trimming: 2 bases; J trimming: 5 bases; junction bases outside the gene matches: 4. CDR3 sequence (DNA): TGTGCCAGCAGTTTAGTACAGGGGGAGGAGACCCAGTACTTC. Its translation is CASSLVQGEETQYF.

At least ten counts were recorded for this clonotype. The CDR3 nucleotides read TGTGCCAGCAGTGGAATCTCCTACGAGCAGTACTTC. Its protein product is CASSGISYEQYF. The J gene is TRBJ2-7, the V gene TRBV2, with D hard to call. The V end lost 4 bases, the J end lost 0 bases, and 4 bases lay between the germline ends. This CDR3 comprises 12 residues. Germline V gene sequence: CDR1 SNHLY, CDR2 FYNNEI.

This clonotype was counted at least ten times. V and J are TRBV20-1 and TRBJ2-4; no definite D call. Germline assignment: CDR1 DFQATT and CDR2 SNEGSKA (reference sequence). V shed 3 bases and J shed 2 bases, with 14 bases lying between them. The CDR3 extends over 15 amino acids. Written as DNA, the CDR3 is TGCAGTGCTAGCAAACCTAGGGTATCCAAAAACATTCAGTACTTC. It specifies CSASKPRVSKNIQYF.

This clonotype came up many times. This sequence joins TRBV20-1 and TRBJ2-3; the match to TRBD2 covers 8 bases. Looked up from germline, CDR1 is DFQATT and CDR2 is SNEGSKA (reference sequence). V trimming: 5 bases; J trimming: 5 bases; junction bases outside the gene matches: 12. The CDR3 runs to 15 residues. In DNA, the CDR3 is TGCAGTGCTGGAGGGCGGGGGGTCCTCAAAGATACGCAGTATTTT. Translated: CSAGGRGVLKDTQYF.

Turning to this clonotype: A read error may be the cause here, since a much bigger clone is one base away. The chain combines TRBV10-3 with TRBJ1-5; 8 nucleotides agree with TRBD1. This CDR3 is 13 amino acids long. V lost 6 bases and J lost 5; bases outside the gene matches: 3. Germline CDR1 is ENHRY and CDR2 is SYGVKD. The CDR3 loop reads CAIRDRVDQPQHF. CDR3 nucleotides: TGTGCCATCAGGGACAGGGTCGATCAGCCCCAGCATTTT.

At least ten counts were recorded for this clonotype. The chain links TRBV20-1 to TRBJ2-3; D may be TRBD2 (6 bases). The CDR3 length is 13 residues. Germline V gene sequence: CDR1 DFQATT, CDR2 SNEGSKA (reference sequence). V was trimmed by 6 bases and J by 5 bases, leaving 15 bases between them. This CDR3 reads CSAPDYRVDTQYF. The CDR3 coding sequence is TGCAGTGCACCGGACTATCGGGTAGATACGCAGTATTTT.

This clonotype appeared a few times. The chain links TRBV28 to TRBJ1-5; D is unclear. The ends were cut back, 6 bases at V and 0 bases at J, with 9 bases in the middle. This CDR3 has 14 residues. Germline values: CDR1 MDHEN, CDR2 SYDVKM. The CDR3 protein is CASRVQGSNQPQHF. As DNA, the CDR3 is TGTGCCAGCAGGGTTCAAGGTAGCAATCAGCCCCAGCATTTT.